The T cell receptor (beta chain) under discussion was sequenced for a study of radiation and T cells in renal cell carcinoma. Time point in this sample: blood 4 weeks post-SBRT, at nephrectomy. The treatment was: 15 Gy SBRT to primary tumor, nephrectomy 4 weeks later. Libraries were prepared by immunoSEQ multiplex PCR; TCRdb keeps only in-frame clonotypes and omits some of them. The sample has about 74,000 clones, roughly nine tenths seen once. Study outcomes and limitations: Top tumor clonotypes rose in blood 2 weeks post-radiation, then contracted.

This CDR3 is built from 13 residues. With respect to this clone: Its antigen is not identified.

The source is a woman aged 70-85 years with renal cell carcinoma. This chain connects TRBV21-1 to TRBJ2-6. TRBV21-1 is annotated as a pseudogene. Sequencing was performed on blood, taken from a patient whose treatment included radiotherapy and nephrectomy. CDR3 sequence reads: CASSNPGANVLTF. The CDR3 nucleotides read TGTGCCAGCAGCAACCCTGGGGCCAACGTCCTGACTTTC.